The 28 T cell receptor beta chains below come from one sample, sequenced in a study of early T cells in non-severe SARS-CoV-2 infection. TCRdb reprocessed the 5' RACE reads with MiXCR, giving one entry per CDR3 protein. The sample contains about 80,000 distinct CDR3 sequences, around 5% of which appear only once. The material sequenced was whole blood, taken at baseline. These receptors all stem from an adult who was a healthcare worker with PCR-confirmed SARS-CoV-2 infection or an uninfected control (not recorded which).

This clonotype was recorded many times. V gene TRBV7-3 combines with J gene TRBJ2-7, with TRBD2 identical over 12 bases. This CDR3 has 15 amino acids. Germline CDR1 and CDR2: SGHTA and FQGTGA. V was clipped by 2 bases and J by 7 bases; unmatched bases: 6. The CDR3 here is CASSLQSSGRGEQYF. The DNA of the CDR3 is TGTGCCAGCAGCTTACAGTCTAGCGGGAGGGGTGAGCAGTACTTC.

The chain couples TRBV7-8 to TRBJ2-1, with D unclear. Germline CDR1 reads SGHVS; CDR2 reads FQNEAQ. V was cut by 5 bases and J by 7 bases, with 12 bases left in between. The length of the CDR3 is 13 residues. CDR3 coding DNA: TGTGCCAGCAGCCCAAGACGGCCGAATGAGCAGTTCTTC. Its protein product is CASSPRRPNEQFF.

This clonotype has a count of ten or more. Germline is not matched at one junction end, which may reflect a read error. The chain has TRBV2 and TRBJ1-5; D is ambiguous. CDR1 is SNHLY and CDR2 is FYNNEI in the germline V gene. CDR3 size: 12 residues. Here the CDR3 reads CASSGEAQPQHF. As DNA, the CDR3 is TGTGCAAGCAGCGGGGAGGCCCAGCCCCAGCATTTT.

This clonotype has at least ten counts. CDR3 sequence (DNA): TGTGCCAGCAGTTTATCCGGGAGCTCCTACAATGAGCAGTTCTTC. Residues: CASSLSGSSYNEQFF. The chain employs TRBV27 and TRBJ2-1; possibly TRBD2 for D (6 bases). Germline V gene data show CDR1 as MNHEY and CDR2 as SMNVEV (reference sequence). Trimming took 0 bases from V and 0 from J, leaving 6 bases between them. The CDR3 runs to 15 residues.

This chain uses TRBV7-8 with TRBJ2-1; D call uncertain. The CDR3 covers 16 residues. Per the germline V gene, CDR1 is SGHVS and CDR2 is FQNEAQ. Trimming left V 5 bases short and J 3 bases short, with 17 bases between. Written as DNA, the CDR3 is TGTGCCAGCAGCCCCAGTCACCCGGTAATCTACAATGAGCAGTTCTTC. Amino acids: CASSPSHPVIYNEQFF.

In this sample, this clonotype turned up many times. V and J are TRBV19 and TRBJ1-5; a possible D gene is TRBD1 (5 bases). The CDR3 runs to 16 residues. Deletions cut 0 bases from V and 7 bases from J, with 16 bases between. CDR1 is LNHDA, CDR2 SQIVND, per germline (reference sequence). Here the CDR3 DNA reads TGTGCCAGTAGTATAGAGACGGGAGGGGTCGGACAGCCCCAGCATTTT. It specifies CASSIETGGVGQPQHF.

This chain connects TRBV28 to TRBJ2-1; 10 nucleotides match TRBD1. CDR1 and CDR2 (germline): MDHEN, SYDVKM. This CDR3 is 15 amino acids long. Trimming took 2 bases from V and 9 from J; bases not matched to a gene: 7. In DNA, the CDR3 is TGTGCCAGCAGTTTACCGGGACAGGGGAGGAGTGAGCAGTTCTTC. Its protein is CASSLPGQGRSEQFF.

This clonotype appeared a few times. J is TRBJ2-1 and V is TRBV11-3; TRBD2 matches at 8 bases. The CDR3 contains 17 residues. The germline gives CDR1 SGHNT, CDR2 YENEEA. J was trimmed by 1 base and V by 2 bases; bases with no gene match: 7. CDR3 residues: CASSLTRASGSYNEQFF. CDR3 nucleotide sequence: TGTGCCAGCAGCTTAACAAGGGCTAGCGGGTCCTACAATGAGCAGTTCTTC.

This clonotype turned up a few times. This rearrangement joins TRBV30 to TRBJ2-5, with no clear D. V was clipped by 0 bases and J by 5 bases, with 10 bases between them. Germline V lookup: CDR1 GTSNPN, CDR2 SVGIG (reference sequence). The CDR3 loop spans 13 amino acids. This CDR3 is CAWSVARKETQYF. The CDR3 DNA reads as TGTGCCTGGAGTGTTGCAAGGAAGGAGACCCAGTACTTC.

This clonotype was recorded at least ten times. The rearrangement links TRBV19 to TRBJ1-2; unclear D gene. This CDR3 is 15 amino acids long. V dropped 6 bases and J dropped 4 bases, with 18 bases sitting between them. Germline V lookup: CDR1 LNHDA, CDR2 SQIVND (reference sequence). CDR3 sequence reads: CASRSSEGSSYGYTF. In nucleotides, the CDR3 is TGTGCCAGTAGATCAAGCGAGGGCTCCTCCTATGGCTACACCTTC. Filled out from reference TRBV19 and TRBJ1-2, the complete variable domain reads DGGITQSPKYLFRKEGQNVTLSCEQNLNHDAMYWYRQDPGQGLRLIYYSQIVNDFQKGDIAEGYSVSREKKESFPLTVTSAQKNPTAFYLCASRSSEGSSYGYTFGSGTRLTVV.

Many counts were recorded for this clonotype. This chain connects TRBV5-4 to TRBJ2-7; TRBD2 aligns across 7 bases. CDR1 is SGHNT, CDR2 YYREEE, per germline (reference sequence). The CDR3 runs 14 residues. Unmatched junction bases numbered 4, after V lost 2 bases and J lost 2 bases. CDR3 region: CASSLGSGAYEQYF. The CDR3, as DNA: TGTGCCAGCAGCTTAGGGAGCGGGGCCTACGAGCAGTACTTC.

This clonotype was picked up many times. The chain carries TRBV19 and TRBJ1-5; D remains ambiguous. The CDR3 runs to 14 residues. V was clipped by 7 bases and J by 7 bases, with 17 bases between them. Germline V gene data show CDR1 as LNHDA and CDR2 as SQIVND (reference sequence). The DNA of the CDR3 is TGTGCCAGTACCCCTTTTTTGGCGATGCAGCCCCAGCATTTT. The encoded protein is CASTPFLAMQPQHF.

In its sample, this clonotype was seen a few times. This chain uses TRBV7-9 with TRBJ2-5; tentatively, D is TRBD1 (6 bases). Germline V gives CDR1 SEHNR, CDR2 FQNEAQ (reference sequence). This CDR3 has 12 residues. Between the trimmed V and J ends, which lost 11 bases and 4 bases, there was a span of 14 bases. CDR3 loop: CAAHREGETQYF. CDR3 nucleotides: TGTGCCGCACACAGGGAAGGAGAGACCCAGTACTTC.

The genes are TRBV7-9 and TRBJ1-4; D might be TRBD1 (6 bases). Per the germline V gene, CDR1 is SEHNR and CDR2 is FQNEAQ (reference sequence). This CDR3 region has 15 residues. The V gene lost 1 base and the J gene lost 8 bases, with 14 bases spanning the gap. The CDR3 bases are TGTGCCAGCAGCTTAGGCAGGGGCCCCTCGGAAAAACTGTTTTTT. The encoded protein is CASSLGRGPSEKLFF. Based on the CDR3 plus reference TRBV7-9 and TRBJ1-4, the full variable domain is DTGVSQNPRHKITKRGQNVTFRCDPISEHNRLYWYRQTLGQGPEFLTYFQNEAQLEKSRLLSDRFSAERPKGSFSTLEIQRTEQGDSAMYLCASSLGRGPSEKLFFGSGTQLSVL.

This clonotype was seen only a few times. The chain joins TRBV28 to TRBJ2-7; 7 positions agree with TRBD1. The CDR3 spans 16 residues. Germline lookup yields CDR1 MDHEN and CDR2 SYDVKM. Trimming removed 5 bases from V and 0 bases from J; junction bases left unmatched: 10. CDR3 DNA: TGTGCCAGCAGTGGGGGTTACAGGGGTCGCTCCTACGAGCAGTACTTC. As protein: CASSGGYRGRSYEQYF.

This clonotype was seen repeatedly, ten times or more. This rearrangement joins TRBV20-1 to TRBJ2-3, with 10 bases aligning to TRBD2. The V gene end was trimmed by 3 bases and the J gene end by 1 base; junction bases not matched to a gene: 4. In germline, CDR1 is DFQATT, CDR2 SNEGSKA (reference sequence). The CDR3 has 15 amino acids. Here the CDR3 DNA reads TGCAGTGCTAGGGGACTAGCGAGTCGCACAGATACGCAGTATTTT. This translates into CSARGLASRTDTQYF.

About this clonotype itself: A read error may be the cause here, since a much bigger clone is one base away. The chain recombines TRBV7-8 with TRBJ1-3; no firm D call. The CDR3 is 15 residues long. The V and J ends lost 3 bases and 0 bases respectively, with 9 bases between them. Germline V gene data show CDR1 as SGHVS and CDR2 as FQNEAQ. This CDR3 is CASSFGGPSGNTIYF. The CDR3 DNA reads TGTGCCAGCAGCTTCGGCGGCCCCTCTGGAAACACCATATATTTT.

This clonotype was seen only a few times. This could be a read error, since a much larger clone is one nucleotide away. The chain employs TRBV12-3 or TRBV12-4 and TRBJ2-1, with no clear D. This CDR3 comprises 15 residues. This CDR3 is CASGLGAGRYNEQFF. The CDR3 DNA reads as TGTGCCAGCGGTTTAGGTGCAGGTCGCTACAATGAGCAGTTCTTC.

This clonotype has a count of ten or more. The gene calls are TRBV14 and TRBJ1-1; D is undetermined. The CDR3 has 17 amino acids. Trimming removed 0 bases from V and 1 base from J, with 15 bases in between. The germline gives CDR1 SGHDN, CDR2 FVKESK. This chain's CDR3 is CASSQDWNVAANTEAFF. The DNA for the CDR3 is TGTGCCAGCAGCCAAGATTGGAACGTGGCCGCGAACACTGAAGCTTTCTTT.

The chain uses TRBV7-9 and TRBJ1-3, with D possibly being TRBD1 (6 bases). The CDR3 has 17 residues. Germline V gene sequence: CDR1 SEHNR, CDR2 FQNEAQ (reference sequence). The V and J ends lost 3 bases and 0 bases respectively, with 15 bases between them. The CDR3 protein is CASSFSPTGRSGNTIYF. CDR3 bases: TGTGCCAGCAGCTTCTCCCCGACAGGCCGCTCTGGAAACACCATATATTTT.

The J gene is TRBJ1-5, the V gene TRBV5-1, with D possibly being TRBD1 (5 bases). Germline CDR1 is SGHRS and CDR2 is YFSETQ. The CDR3 length is 15 residues. Trimming left V 0 bases short and J 2 bases short, with 9 bases between. CDR3 amino acids: CASSLAGGGNQPQHF. CDR3 DNA sequence: TGCGCCAGCAGCTTGGCCGGAGGGGGCAATCAGCCCCAGCATTTT.

This clonotype was detected only a few times. In DNA, the CDR3 is TGTGCCAGCAGCACCTCCGGAGGGGTGGGCAATGAGCAGTTCTTC. Translated: CASSTSGGVGNEQFF. The chain couples TRBV7-6 to TRBJ2-1; perhaps TRBD2 as D (6 bases). Germline V gives CDR1 SGHVS, CDR2 FNYEAQ. V lost 5 bases to trimming and J lost 6 bases, with 17 bases between them. The CDR3 contains 15 residues.

This clonotype has a count of ten or more. The rearrangement joins TRBV28 to TRBJ2-7; 8 bases match TRBD2. The CDR3 consists of 14 residues. The ends lost 10 bases at V and 4 bases at J; junction bases unmatched: 12. CDR1 is MDHEN, CDR2 SYDVKM, per germline. The CDR3 loop is CAIQQESGSYEQYF. CDR3 DNA sequence: TGTGCCATACAGCAAGAGAGCGGGAGTTACGAGCAGTACTTC.

This clonotype occurred a few times. V gene TRBV7-9 combines with J gene TRBJ2-1; D might be TRBD2 (6 bases). The length of the CDR3 is 15 residues. Deletions cut 7 bases from V and 0 bases from J, with 13 bases between. Germline assignment: CDR1 SEHNR and CDR2 FQNEAQ (reference sequence). For the CDR3, the DNA is TGTGCCAGCATTTCAGACGGGAGCTCCTACAATGAGCAGTTCTTC. This codes for CASISDGSSYNEQFF.

This clonotype was seen at least ten times. This sequence joins TRBV7-9 and TRBJ1-2; D gene unclear. V lost 1 base, J lost 2 bases, and 8 bases lay in between. The germline gives CDR1 SEHNR, CDR2 FQNEAQ (reference sequence). The CDR3 has 14 amino acids. CDR3 sequence reads: CASSLVEVNYGYTF. For the CDR3, the DNA is TGTGCCAGCAGCTTAGTGGAGGTCAACTATGGCTACACCTTC.

The chain carries TRBV11-3 and TRBJ2-1; 9 bases align to TRBD2. The CDR3 consists of 16 residues. After removal of 6 bases from V and 4 bases from J, the junction contained 10 bases not matched to a gene. Germline CDR1 and CDR2: SGHNT and YENEEA. CDR3 loop: CASSSEGGLAYNEQFF. In DNA form, the CDR3 reads TGTGCCAGCAGTTCGGAGGGGGGACTAGCTTACAATGAGCAGTTCTTC.

V gene TRBV6-5 combines with J gene TRBJ1-1, with D unclear. The CDR3 spans 13 residues. Germline V gene sequence: CDR1 MNHEY, CDR2 SVGAGI. The germline V and J ends were trimmed by 7 bases and 1 base, with 10 bases remaining between them. CDR3 nucleotides: TGTGCCAGCAACTTACGGAAGAACACTGAAGCTTTCTTT. Translation gives CASNLRKNTEAFF.

This clonotype was seen only a few times. J is TRBJ1-5 and V is TRBV7-9; 9 bases match TRBD1. The CDR3 contains 15 residues. CDR1 SEHNR and CDR2 FQNEAQ come from the germline V gene (reference sequence). Trimming at V came to 5 bases and at J to 5 bases, leaving 7 bases not matched to a gene. CDR3 bases: TGTGCCAGCAGCCTACAGGGGGCTCAGGATCAGCCCCAGCATTTT. Translation: CASSLQGAQDQPQHF.